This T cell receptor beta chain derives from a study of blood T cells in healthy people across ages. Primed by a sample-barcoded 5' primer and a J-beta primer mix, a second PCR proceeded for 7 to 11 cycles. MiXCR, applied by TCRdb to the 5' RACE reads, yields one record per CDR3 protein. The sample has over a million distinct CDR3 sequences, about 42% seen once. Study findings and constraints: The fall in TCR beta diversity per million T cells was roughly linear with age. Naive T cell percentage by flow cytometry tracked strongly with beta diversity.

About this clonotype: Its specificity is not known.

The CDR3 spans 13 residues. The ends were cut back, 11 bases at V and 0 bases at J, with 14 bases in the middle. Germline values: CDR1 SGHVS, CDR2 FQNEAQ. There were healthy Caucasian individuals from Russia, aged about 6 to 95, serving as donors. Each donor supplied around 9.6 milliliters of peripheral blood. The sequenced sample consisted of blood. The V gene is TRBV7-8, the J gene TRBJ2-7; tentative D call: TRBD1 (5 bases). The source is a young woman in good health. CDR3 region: CACTYRSSYEQYF. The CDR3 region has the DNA TGTGCCTGCACCTACAGGAGCTCCTACGAGCAGTACTTC.